The 3 T cell receptor beta chains presented below share a single source sample, sequenced in a study of CD8 T cells in ankylosing spondylitis. TCRdb fed the 5' RACE reads into MiXCR, producing one record per CDR3 protein. The sample shows roughly 190,000 distinct CDR3 sequences, roughly 13% of them seen only once. The sequenced sample consisted of blood, either unsorted or a sorted T cell fraction (not recorded which). All receptors derive from a male donor with ankylosing spondylitis or in good health (not recorded which).

The V call is TRBV12-3 or TRBV12-4, the J call TRBJ1-6; TRBD1 matches 10 bases. The CDR3 has 15 residues. Trimming cost V 7 bases and J 11 bases; bases outside gene matches: 11. The CDR3 DNA follows: TGTGCCAGCATCGACTCGGGACAGGGGTGGACACCCCTCCACTTT. Encoded protein: CASIDSGQGWTPLHF.

This clonotype appeared a few times. CDR3 in DNA: TGCGCCAGCAGCCAAGATCAGGTTGGGGGTGAAGCTTTCTTT. Translated: CASSQDQVGGEAFF. The genes are TRBV4-1 and TRBJ1-1; D perhaps matches TRBD1 (5 bases). The germline V gene encodes CDR1 MGHRA and CDR2 YSYEKL. V lost 0 bases, J lost 7 bases, and 12 bases lay in between. The CDR3 consists of 14 residues.

The DNA for the CDR3 is TGTGCCAGCCCAGCGGGAGGGATTGAGCAGTTCTTC. Its protein is CASPAGGIEQFF. V and J are TRBV2 and TRBJ2-1, with TRBD2 identical over 10 bases. The CDR3 extends over 12 amino acids. Trimming took 8 bases from V and 9 from J; bases not matched to a gene: 4. The V gene's germline CDR1 is SNHLY and CDR2 FYNNEI.